The 11 T cell receptor beta chains below come from one sample, sequenced in a study of Graves' ophthalmopathy and Graves' hyperthyroidism. Amplification targeted the TCR beta CDR3 regions, with RNA transcripts as the source material. First-round RT-PCR employed HTBI primers, with a second-round multiplex PCR after it. TCRdb used MiXCR to reprocess the multiplex PCR reads, holding one entry per CDR3 protein. The sample shows 200,000 to 250,000 distinct CDR3 sequences, around 50% of them seen only once. The sample taken for sequencing was peripheral blood. These receptors came from an adult man with Graves' ophthalmopathy.

Here the CDR3 DNA reads TGTGCCACCAGTGTACAGGGACAGGAAAAACTGTTTTTT. Encoded protein: CATSVQGQEKLFF. This chain links TRBV24-1 with TRBJ1-4; 7 bases agree with TRBD1. Germline values: CDR1 KGHDR, CDR2 SFDVKD. V lost 5 bases and J lost 8; bases outside the gene matches: 4. The CDR3 consists of 13 residues.

The rearrangement uses TRBV3-1 and TRBJ2-7; D is possibly TRBD2 (6 bases). The CDR3 runs to 14 residues. V shed 1 base and J shed 7 bases, with 14 bases lying between them. Per germline, CDR1 LGHDT and CDR2 YNNKEL (reference sequence). The CDR3 bases are TGTGCCAGCAGCCAAGGACTAGGCCCTTGGGAGCAGTACTTC. It encodes CASSQGLGPWEQYF.

This rearrangement joins TRBV29-1 to TRBJ2-7; 7 positions agree with TRBD1. V lost 5 bases, J lost 5 bases, and 15 bases stayed unmatched. CDR1 is SQVTM, CDR2 ANQGSEA, per germline. There are 15 residues in the CDR3. DNA of the CDR3: TGCAGCGTTCGGGGCCGACAGGGACGTCGGAACGAGCAGTACTTC. Its translation: CSVRGRQGRRNEQYF.

The chain uses TRBV6-1 and TRBJ1-4; D perhaps matches TRBD1 (5 bases). The CDR3 is 14 residues long. Trimming removed 5 bases at V and 8 bases at J, with 15 bases between. From germline, CDR1 is MNHNS and CDR2 SASEGT. This CDR3 reads CASSRGGEAEKLFF. In DNA, the CDR3 is TGTGCCAGCAGTCGAGGAGGGGAAGCCGAAAAACTGTTTTTT.

This clonotype was picked up a small number of times. The V and J genes are TRBV20-1 and TRBJ1-5; 7 nucleotides match TRBD1. Losses at the gene ends were 6 bases for V and 0 bases for J; bases not matched to a gene: 8. The germline V gene has CDR1 DFQATT and CDR2 SNEGSKA (reference sequence). This CDR3 spans 15 amino acids. CDR3 in amino acids: CSAPDRAYSNQPQHF. For the CDR3, the DNA is TGCAGTGCCCCCGACAGGGCCTATAGCAATCAGCCCCAGCATTTT.

The chain uses TRBV9 and TRBJ2-2; D might be TRBD1 (5 bases). Per the germline V gene, CDR1 is SGDLS and CDR2 is YYNGEE. The CDR3 spans 14 residues. Trimming pared 3 bases from V and 3 bases from J, leaving 9 bases between. The CDR3 DNA is TGTGCCAGCAGCGCCCTAGGGGACACCGGGGAGCTGTTTTTT. Residues: CASSALGDTGELFF.

This clonotype was observed once. It may be a read error: a sequence one base away is much more abundant. DNA for the CDR3: TGTGCCAGCGCCACCGGACTAGCGCACAACGAGCAGTTCTTC. Its translation: CASATGLAHNEQFF. The gene calls are TRBV2 and TRBJ2-7, with TRBD2 identical over 9 bases. The assigned J gene may be wrong: the sequence end matches TRBJ2-1 better. The CDR3 runs to 14 residues. Germline CDR1 and CDR2: SNHLY and FYNNEI.

This clonotype showed up many times. The chain couples TRBV24-1 to TRBJ1-5; 9 bases line up with TRBD1. Germline trimming cut 4 bases from V and 5 bases from J; bases unmatched to any gene: 5. The CDR3 runs 15 residues. Per the germline V gene, CDR1 is KGHDR and CDR2 is SFDVKD. The CDR3 sequence is CATSDPGQGDQPQHF. The CDR3 DNA reads as TGTGCCACCAGTGACCCGGGACAGGGCGATCAGCCCCAGCATTTT.

This clonotype appeared many times. For the CDR3, the DNA is TGCAGTGCTAGACGGGATAGCAATCAGCCCCAGCATTTT. This sequence encodes CSARRDSNQPQHF. The genes are TRBV20-1 and TRBJ1-5; D is uncertain. V lost 2 bases, J lost 0 bases, and 5 bases lay in between. The CDR3 consists of 13 residues. Per the germline V gene, CDR1 is DFQATT and CDR2 is SNEGSKA (reference sequence).

The rearrangement links TRBV25-1 to TRBJ1-6, with D hard to call. V lost 4 bases and J 9 bases, leaving 16 bases between the germline ends. CDR1 and CDR2 (germline): MGHDK, SYGVNS. CDR3 length equals 15 residues. The CDR3 is CASSGQPGGISPLHF. The CDR3 DNA reads TGTGCCAGCAGTGGGCAGCCAGGTGGAATTTCACCCCTCCACTTT.

The chain links TRBV9 to TRBJ1-5; D gene unclear. Germline loops: CDR1 SGDLS, CDR2 YYNGEE. The CDR3 consists of 15 residues. Trimming cost V 0 bases and J 7 bases, with 14 bases left between them. The CDR3 protein is CASSVGLQRGQPQHF. The CDR3 DNA sequence: TGTGCCAGCAGCGTAGGTCTACAGCGGGGACAGCCCCAGCATTTT.